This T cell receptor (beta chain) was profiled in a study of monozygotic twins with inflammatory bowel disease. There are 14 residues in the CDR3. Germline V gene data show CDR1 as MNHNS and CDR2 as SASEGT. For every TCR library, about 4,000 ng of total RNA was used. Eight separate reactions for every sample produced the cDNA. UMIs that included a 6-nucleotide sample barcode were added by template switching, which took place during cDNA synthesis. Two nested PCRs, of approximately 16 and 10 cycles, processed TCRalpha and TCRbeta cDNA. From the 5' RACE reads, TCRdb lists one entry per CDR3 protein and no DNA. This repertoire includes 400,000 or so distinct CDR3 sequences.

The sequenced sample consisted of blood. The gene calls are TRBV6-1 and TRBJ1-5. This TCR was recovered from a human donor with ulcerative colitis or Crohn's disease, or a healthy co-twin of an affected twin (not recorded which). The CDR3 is CASSESISNQPQHF.